This T cell receptor (beta chain) was found in a study of blood T cell repertoires in COVID-19. Study overall: The United States, Italy and Spain supplied acute and convalescent COVID-19 samples.

Sequencing was performed with immunoSEQ multiplex PCR; in TCRdb, only in-frame clones are kept and a portion is missing. The sample records 50,000 to 60,000 clones, approximately 84% being singletons. While infection was still active, Seattle patients were enrolled and then followed longitudinally. The clonotype comes from a man older than 75 with COVID-19, enrolled during active disease. Sequencing used peripheral blood.

This CDR3 is CASSQTETGTSGTDTQYF. DNA for the CDR3: TGCGCCAGCAGCCAAACCGAAACAGGGACCTCTGGCACAGATACGCAGTATTTT. The V and J genes are TRBV4-1 and TRBJ2-3, with D possibly being TRBD1 (6 bases). Germline V gene lookup returns CDR1 MGHRA and CDR2 YSYEKL. The CDR3 contains 18 residues. The germline V and J ends were trimmed by 2 bases and 1 base, with 19 bases remaining between them.